A selection of T cell receptor beta chains follows, all from one sample in a study of cytomegalovirus exposure and HLA in healthy donors. Assay: immunoSEQ multiplex PCR; the TCRdb copy retains only in-frame clones and omits some. Its clone listing holds around 140,000 clones. Sequencing was done on a sample of PBMCs. These receptors were obtained from a male donor in good health and CMV-seronegative. Each CDR3 is given without its conserved first and last residue.

V gene	J gene	CDR3 protein
TRBV18	TRBJ2-5	ASSLTLQETQY
TRBV6-5	TRBJ1-1	ASSRRVFTEAF
TRBV7-2	TRBJ2-7	ASSSRTGDEQY
TRBV14	TRBJ1-1	ASSLGRGWTEAF
TRBV18	TRBJ1-5	ASSPSAGGRGNQPQH
TRBV9	TRBJ2-2	ASSLGQTNTGELF
TRBV18	TRBJ2-3	ASSPTARTTDTQY
TRBV6-5	TRBJ2-7	ASSYGGQGDSEQY
TRBV4-3	TRBJ2-1	ASSQGGVTYNEQF
TRBV28	TRBJ2-7	ASSLGASYEQY
TRBV7-8	TRBJ2-7	ASSFRGGYEQY